A selection of T cell receptor beta chains follows, all from one sample in a study of Tregs in tolerant kidney transplant recipients. Assay: immunoSEQ multiplex PCR; the TCRdb copy retains only in-frame clones and omits some. Of about 87,000 clones detected, roughly 93% appear once; the ten largest clones hold 0.4% to 0.55%. The sample here was CD4+ T cells from blood, taken before the transplant. All receptors derive from a human donor who received a combined kidney and bone marrow transplant. The CDR3 runs from the conserved cysteine through the conserved F or W. A D gene is named only where the DNA matches it firmly. A row's size may be missing; if present it is once, few, many or a size class.

V: TRBV10-3
D: .
size: .
J: TRBJ1-4
CDR3: CAISEKGRPGEKLFF
DNA: TGTGCCATCAGTGAAAAGGGGCGCCCCGGGGAAAAACTGTTTTTT

V: TRBV5-4
D: .
size: .
J: TRBJ2-5
CDR3: CASSQVAGGVGETQYF
DNA: TGTGCCAGCAGCCAGGTAGCCGGCGGGGTCGGGGAGACCCAGTACTTC

V: TRBV10-3
D: .
size: .
J: TRBJ2-5
CDR3: CAISGGPQETQYF
DNA: TGTGCCATCAGTGGAGGGCCCCAAGAGACCCAGTACTTC

V: TRBV7-7
D: .
size: once
J: TRBJ2-7
CDR3: CASSLQDNSYEQYF
DNA: TGTGCCAGCAGCTTGCAAGACAACTCCTACGAGCAGTACTTC

V: TRBV19
D: .
size: .
J: TRBJ1-5
CDR3: CASSNKAQGVSQPQHF
DNA: TGTGCCAGTAGTAACAAAGCCCAAGGGGTAAGTCAGCCCCAGCATTTT

V: TRBV4-3
D: TRBD2
size: .
J: TRBJ2-7
CDR3: CASSQLAGSREQYF
DNA: TGCGCCAGCAGCCAACTAGCGGGATCGCGGGAGCAGTACTTC

V: TRBV4-2
D: .
size: .
J: TRBJ1-3
CDR3: CASSQDQGSGNTIYF
DNA: TGTGCCAGCAGCCAAGACCAGGGTTCTGGAAACACCATATATTTT

V: TRBV5-1
D: .
size: .
J: TRBJ2-2
CDR3: CASAYEDTSTGELFF
DNA: TGCGCCAGCGCATATGAGGACACGAGCACCGGGGAGCTGTTTTTT

V: TRBV15
D: TRBD1
size: .
J: TRBJ1-4
CDR3: CATSRGAGTGTYEKLFF
DNA: TGTGCCACCAGCAGAGGGGCCGGGACAGGGACGTATGAAAAACTGTTTTTT

V: TRBV27
D: TRBD1
size: .
J: TRBJ1-2
CDR3: CASSWSFDRVDGYTF
DNA: TGTGCCAGCAGTTGGAGTTTTGACAGGGTGGATGGCTACACCTTC